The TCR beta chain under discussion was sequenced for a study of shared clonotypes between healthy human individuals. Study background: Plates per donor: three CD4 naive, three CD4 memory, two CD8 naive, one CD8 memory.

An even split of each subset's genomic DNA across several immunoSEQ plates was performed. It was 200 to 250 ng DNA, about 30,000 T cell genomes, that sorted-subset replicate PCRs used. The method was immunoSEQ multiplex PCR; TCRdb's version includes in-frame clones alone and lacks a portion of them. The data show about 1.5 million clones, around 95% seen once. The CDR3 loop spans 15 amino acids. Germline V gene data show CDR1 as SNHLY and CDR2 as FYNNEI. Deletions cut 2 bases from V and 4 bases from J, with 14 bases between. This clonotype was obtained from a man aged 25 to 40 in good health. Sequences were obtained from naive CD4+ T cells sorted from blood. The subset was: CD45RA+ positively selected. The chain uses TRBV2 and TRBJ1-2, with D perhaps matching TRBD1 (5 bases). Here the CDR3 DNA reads TGTGCCAGCAGTGAAAGGGCGGGGACGGCCTATGGCTACACCTTC. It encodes CASSERAGTAYGYTF.